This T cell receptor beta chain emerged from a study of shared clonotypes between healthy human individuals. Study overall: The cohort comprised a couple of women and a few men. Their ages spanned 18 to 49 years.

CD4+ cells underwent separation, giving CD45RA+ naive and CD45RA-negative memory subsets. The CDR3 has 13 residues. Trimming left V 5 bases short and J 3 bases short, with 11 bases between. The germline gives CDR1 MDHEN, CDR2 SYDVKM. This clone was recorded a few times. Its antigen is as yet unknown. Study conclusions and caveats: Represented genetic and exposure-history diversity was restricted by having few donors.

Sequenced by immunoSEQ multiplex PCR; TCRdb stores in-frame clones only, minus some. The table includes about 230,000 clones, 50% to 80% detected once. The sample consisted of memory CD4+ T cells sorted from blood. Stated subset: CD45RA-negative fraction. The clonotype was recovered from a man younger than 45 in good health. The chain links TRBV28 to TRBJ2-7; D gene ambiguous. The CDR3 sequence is CASSLTPLYEQYF. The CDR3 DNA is TGTGCCAGCAGTCTGACTCCCCTCTACGAGCAGTACTTC.